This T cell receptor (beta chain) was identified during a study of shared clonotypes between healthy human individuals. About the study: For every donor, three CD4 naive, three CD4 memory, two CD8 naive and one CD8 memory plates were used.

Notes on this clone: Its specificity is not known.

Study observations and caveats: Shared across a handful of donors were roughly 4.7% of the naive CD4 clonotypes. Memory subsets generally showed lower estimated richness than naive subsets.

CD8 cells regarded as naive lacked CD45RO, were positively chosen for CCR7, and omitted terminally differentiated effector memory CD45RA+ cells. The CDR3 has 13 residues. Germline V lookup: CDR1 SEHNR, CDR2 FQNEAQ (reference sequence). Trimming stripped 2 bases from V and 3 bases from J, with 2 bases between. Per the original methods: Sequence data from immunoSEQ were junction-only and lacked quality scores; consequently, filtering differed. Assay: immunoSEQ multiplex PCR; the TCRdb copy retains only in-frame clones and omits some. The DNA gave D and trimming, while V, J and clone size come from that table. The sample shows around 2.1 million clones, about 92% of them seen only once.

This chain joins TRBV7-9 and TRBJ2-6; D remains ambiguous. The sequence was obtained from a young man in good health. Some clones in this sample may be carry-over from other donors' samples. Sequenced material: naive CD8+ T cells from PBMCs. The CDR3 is CASSLLGANVLTF. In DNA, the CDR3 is TGTGCCAGCAGCTTACTTGGGGCCAACGTCCTGACTTTC.